The 28 T cell receptor beta chains reported below all come from one sample, sequenced in a study of T cells in Graves' hyperthyroidism and ophthalmopathy. The investigators amplified TCR beta CDR3 regions from RNA transcripts. Initially, a first-round RT-PCR of the TCR CDR3 employed the HTBI primer set. TCRdb processed the multiplex PCR reads anew with MiXCR; each CDR3 protein has one entry. Here the sample spans roughly 660,000 distinct CDR3 sequences, 17% being singletons. The sample consisted of blood. The receptors derive from a middle-aged man with Graves' hyperthyroidism.

This clonotype was seen repeatedly, ten times or more. The chain links TRBV7-8 to TRBJ2-3; D not resolved. The ends were cut back, 1 base at V and 0 bases at J, with 17 bases in the middle. Germline V gives CDR1 SGHVS, CDR2 FQNEAQ. CDR3 size: 18 residues. The CDR3 here is CASSLDWPPRLSTDTQYF. DNA of the CDR3: TGTGCCAGCAGCTTAGATTGGCCGCCTCGTCTTAGCACAGATACGCAGTATTTT.

At least ten counts were recorded for this clonotype. The V call is TRBV5-1, the J call TRBJ1-1; tentatively, D is TRBD1 (6 bases). This CDR3 spans 12 amino acids. V was cut by 2 bases and J by 9 bases, with 11 bases left in between. The germline gives CDR1 SGHRS, CDR2 YFSETQ. CDR3: CASSFGGQQAFF. In nucleotides, the CDR3 is TGCGCCAGCAGCTTCGGCGGACAGCAAGCTTTCTTT.

V gene TRBV6-1 combines with J gene TRBJ2-5; 9 bases fit TRBD1. Germline V gene sequence: CDR1 MNHNS, CDR2 SASEGT. V lost 6 bases and J lost 2; bases outside the gene matches: 7. This CDR3 spans 15 amino acids. Written as DNA, the CDR3 is TGTGCCAGCAGCAGGACAGGGGCCGTTCAAGAGACCCAGTACTTC. This codes for CASSRTGAVQETQYF.

This clonotype was seen only a few times. The chain couples TRBV9 to TRBJ1-1, with 11 bases lining up with TRBD1. The germline gives CDR1 SGDLS, CDR2 YYNGEE. The CDR3 runs to 16 residues. Trimming took 4 bases from V and 4 from J; bases not matched to a gene: 9. The DNA of the CDR3 is TGTGCCAGCAGCTTCACCGCCGGGACAGGGGGCACTGAAGCTTTCTTT. Amino acids: CASSFTAGTGGTEAFF.

The V gene is TRBV20-1, the J gene TRBJ2-1; 16 bases agree with TRBD2. Looked up from germline, CDR1 is DFQATT and CDR2 is SNEGSKA (reference sequence). This CDR3 region has 18 residues. With 3 bases clipped from V and 8 bases from J, the junction kept 13 bases outside the gene matches. The CDR3 protein is CSARPSGTSGRAWDEQFF. The CDR3 DNA is TGCAGTGCTAGGCCTTCCGGGACTAGCGGGAGGGCCTGGGATGAGCAGTTCTTC.

This clonotype was picked up many times. V gene TRBV12-3 or TRBV12-4 combines with J gene TRBJ1-1, with 9 bases fitting TRBD1. Unmatched junction bases numbered 2, after V lost 6 bases and J lost 0 bases. The CDR3 extends over 14 amino acids. The CDR3 is CASRRTGVNTEAFF. The CDR3, as DNA: TGTGCCAGCAGAAGGACAGGGGTGAACACTGAAGCTTTCTTT.

This clonotype showed up just a few times. The V gene is TRBV12-5, the J gene TRBJ2-1; 13 bases align to TRBD2. The germline V gene has CDR1 LGHNT and CDR2 FRNRAP. J gave up 7 bases and V 6 bases, and 9 bases lay outside the gene matches. The CDR3 extends over 16 amino acids. The CDR3 DNA sequence: TGTGCTAGTGGCTCCGGACTAGCGGGAGTGGGTAATGAGCAGTTCTTC. Protein sequence: CASGSGLAGVGNEQFF.

This clonotype was found many times. The genes are TRBV2 and TRBJ2-5, with D maybe TRBD2 (5 bases). V lost 8 bases and J 2 bases, leaving 15 bases between the germline ends. There are 14 residues in the CDR3. Germline V gene lookup returns CDR1 SNHLY and CDR2 FYNNEI. CDR3 sequence: CASDWRGGQETQYF. CDR3 sequence (DNA): TGTGCCAGCGACTGGCGCGGCGGGCAAGAGACCCAGTACTTC.

The table lists this clonotype with many counts. The chain is built from TRBV10-3 and TRBJ1-3; 8 bases line up with TRBD1. J lost 0 bases, V lost 10 bases, and 5 bases had no gene match. Germline V gene data show CDR1 as ENHRY and CDR2 as SYGVKD. CDR3 length equals 14 residues. Here the CDR3 reads CATKDRDSGNTIYF. As DNA, the CDR3 is TGTGCCACCAAGGACAGGGACTCTGGAAACACCATATATTTT.

The chain employs TRBV6-1 and TRBJ2-3, with D unclear. V was pared by 5 bases and J by 2 bases, with 11 bases between. The CDR3 extends over 14 amino acids. From germline, CDR1 is MNHNS and CDR2 SASEGT. CDR3 region: CASSYSAYTDTQYF. The CDR3 DNA follows: TGTGCCAGCAGTTATTCCGCCTACACAGATACGCAGTATTTT.

Ten or more counts support this clonotype. The J gene is TRBJ2-2, the V gene TRBV28; D may be TRBD1 or TRBD2 (6 bases each). The CDR3 spans 15 residues. Germline assignment: CDR1 MDHEN and CDR2 SYDVKM. With 5 bases removed from V and 0 bases from J, the gap between germline ends came to 10 bases. CDR3 residues: CASSPGGANTGELFF. The DNA of the CDR3 is TGTGCCAGCAGTCCCGGGGGCGCGAACACCGGGGAGCTGTTTTTT.

At least ten counts were recorded for this clonotype. V gene TRBV28 combines with J gene TRBJ2-1; D call uncertain. Trimming took 8 bases from V and 6 from J, leaving 14 bases between them. In germline, CDR1 is MDHEN, CDR2 SYDVKM. This CDR3 has 13 amino acids. The CDR3 DNA is TGTGCCAGCTTTGCACGGACCGGCAATGAGCAGTTCTTC. This encodes CASFARTGNEQFF.

This clonotype was seen more than once but under ten times. The chain joins TRBV7-9 to TRBJ2-7; 11 bases are shared with TRBD2. V dropped 0 bases and J dropped 6; count of bases not matched to a gene: 4. The CDR3 runs 15 residues. Germline V gene data show CDR1 as SEHNR and CDR2 as FQNEAQ (reference sequence). The CDR3 bases are TGTGCCAGCAGCTTAGCGACTAGCGGGATTTCCGAGCAGTACTTC. This codes for CASSLATSGISEQYF.

This rearrangement joins TRBV20-1 to TRBJ1-1; D is uncertain. This CDR3 comprises 15 residues. CDR1 and CDR2 from the germline V gene are DFQATT and SNEGSKA (reference sequence). V lost 3 bases and J 1 base, leaving 15 bases between the germline ends. The CDR3 nucleotides are TGCAGTGCTAGGTCCTCCGCGAAGGGGAACACTGAAGCTTTCTTT. It specifies CSARSSAKGNTEAFF.

This clonotype has just a few counts. CDR3 region: CASSLLAGVEQFF. CDR3 bases: TGTGCCAGCAGTTTGCTAGCGGGAGTTGAGCAGTTCTTC. The chain uses TRBV12-3 or TRBV12-4 and TRBJ2-1, with 10 bases lining up with TRBD2. The ends lost 3 bases at V and 9 bases at J; junction bases unmatched: 2. CDR3 size: 13 residues.

Ten or more counts support this clonotype. The V call is TRBV12-3 or TRBV12-4, the J call TRBJ2-7; 8 bases match TRBD2. Trimming cost V 6 bases and J 6 bases; bases outside gene matches: 16. This CDR3 has 16 amino acids. This chain's CDR3 is CASSAVPGGGGSEQYF. The CDR3 nucleotides are TGTGCCAGCAGCGCCGTTCCGGGAGGGGGAGGTAGCGAGCAGTACTTC.

This clonotype was detected only a few times. The chain has TRBV9 and TRBJ2-7; D may correspond to TRBD1 or TRBD2 (5 bases each). The germline CDR1 and CDR2 sequences are SGDLS and YYNGEE. The V end lost 0 bases, the J end lost 3 bases, and 10 bases lay between the germline ends. The CDR3 spans 14 residues. CDR3 region: CASSVDWDDYEQYF. In DNA, the CDR3 is TGTGCCAGCAGCGTAGATTGGGACGACTACGAGCAGTACTTC.

This chain uses TRBV6-9 with TRBJ2-2; unclear D gene. The length of the CDR3 is 15 residues. Germline assignment: CDR1 MNHGY and CDR2 SVAAGI. Trimming shortened V by 2 bases and J by 0 bases, and 7 bases separated the two germline ends. The CDR3 spells CASSYSVPNTGELFF. The CDR3, as DNA: TGTGCCAGCAGTTATAGCGTGCCGAACACCGGGGAGCTGTTTTTT.

This clonotype was observed a few times. The CDR3 protein is CSAPRQAGGNTIYF. The DNA of the CDR3 is TGCAGTGCCCCGCGACAGGCGGGTGGAAACACCATATATTTT. The chain links TRBV20-1 to TRBJ1-3; a possible D gene is TRBD1 (6 bases). Trimming removed 6 bases at V and 3 bases at J, with 15 bases between. The CDR3 length is 14 residues. The germline V gene has CDR1 DFQATT and CDR2 SNEGSKA (reference sequence).

This clonotype appeared many times. The junction and the germline gene differ at one end; a read error may be behind it. The chain carries TRBV5-4 and TRBJ2-5; D might be TRBD2 (6 bases). The CDR3 spans 15 residues. Germline CDR1 reads SGHNT; CDR2 reads YYREEE (reference sequence). The CDR3 region has the DNA TGTGCCGGCAGCAGCTATGGGGGGTCACAAGAGACCCAGTACTTC. Translating gives CAGSSYGGSQETQYF.

The chain has TRBV19 and TRBJ1-4; D gene unclear. CDR1 and CDR2 (germline): LNHDA, SQIVND (reference sequence). Between the trimmed V and J ends, which lost 3 bases and 10 bases, there was a span of 15 bases. The CDR3 loop spans 14 amino acids. CDR3 in DNA: TGTGCCAGTAGTATCGGATTCCCTCCTGTAAAACTGTTTTTT. It is translated as CASSIGFPPVKLFF.

This clonotype was counted ten times or more. The V gene is TRBV27, the J gene TRBJ2-7; 13 bases line up with TRBD2. There are 18 residues in the CDR3. Germline V CDR1 and CDR2: MNHEY, SMNVEV (reference sequence). V shed 6 bases, J shed 4 bases, and the junction held 15 bases outside the gene matches. The CDR3 spells CASRPLWTSGSGGYEQYF. Written as DNA, the CDR3 is TGTGCCAGCAGACCACTCTGGACTAGCGGGAGTGGGGGTTACGAGCAGTACTTC.

This clonotype was seen many times. CDR3 region: CASSKGLASDEQFF. Here the CDR3 DNA reads TGTGCCAGCTCAAAGGGACTAGCGAGCGATGAGCAGTTCTTC. The V gene is TRBV18, the J gene TRBJ2-1, with 10 bases matching TRBD2. Germline V gene data show CDR1 as KGHSH and CDR2 as LQKENI. With V trimmed by 5 bases and J by 8 bases, 6 bases remained unmatched. The CDR3 sequence is 14 residues long. Filled out from reference TRBV18 and TRBJ2-1, the complete variable domain reads NAGVMQNPRHLVRRRGQEARLRCSPMKGHSHVYWYRQLPEEGLKFMVYLQKENIIDESGMPKERFSAEFPKEGPSILRIQQVVRGDSAAYFCASSKGLASDEQFFGPGTRLTVL.

This clonotype was seen more than once but under ten times. This chain joins TRBV10-3 and TRBJ1-1; 7 bases align to TRBD1. The CDR3 runs to 16 residues. J lost 5 bases, V lost 2 bases, and 11 bases had no gene match. Germline assignment: CDR1 ENHRY and CDR2 SYGVKD. The CDR3 sequence is CAISEVGQRIMTEAFF. The CDR3 DNA reads as TGTGCCATCAGTGAGGTGGGACAGCGTATTATGACTGAAGCTTTCTTT.

About this clonotype: A single base separates this from a much larger clone, so it may be a read error. The rearrangement joins TRBV29-1 to TRBJ1-1; D is ambiguous. The germline CDR1 and CDR2 sequences are SQVTM and ANQGSEA. V was shortened by 8 bases and J by 1 base, with 14 bases between the two germline ends. The CDR3 is 13 amino acids. The CDR3 coding sequence is TGCAGCCCGTGGGAGTTCGGGAACACTGAAGCTTTCTTT. Protein product: CSPWEFGNTEAFF.

On this clonotype itself: A much larger clone lies a single base off, so this may be a read error. The chain's CDR3 is CASSYRRTNGKLFF. DNA of the CDR3: TGTGCCAGCAGTTACAGGAGAACTAATGGAAAACTGTTTTTT. The chain has TRBV2 and TRBJ1-4; the D gene is possibly TRBD1 (5 bases). CDR3 length: 14 amino acids. Germline V gives CDR1 SNHLY, CDR2 FYNNEI.

Comments on this clonotype: A single base separates this from a much larger clone, so it may be a read error. The CDR3 bases are TGTGCCAGCAGTTTAGACAGGCCGAACACTGAAGCTTTCTTT. Translating it yields CASSLDRPNTEAFF. The chain has TRBV27 and TRBJ1-1; D possibly corresponds to TRBD1 (6 bases). There are 14 residues in the CDR3. Per germline, CDR1 MNHEY and CDR2 SMNVEV (reference sequence). V shed 2 bases and J shed 1 base, with 8 bases lying between them.

This clonotype showed up many times. The chain is built from TRBV11-2 and TRBJ1-1; 12 nucleotides match TRBD1. Germline assignment: CDR1 SGHAT and CDR2 FQNNGV. V shed 0 bases, J shed 6 bases, and the junction held 5 bases outside the gene matches. The length of the CDR3 is 16 residues. CDR3 sequence reads: CASSLDWGTGGAEAFF. CDR3 bases: TGTGCCAGCAGCTTAGATTGGGGGACAGGGGGCGCTGAAGCTTTCTTT.